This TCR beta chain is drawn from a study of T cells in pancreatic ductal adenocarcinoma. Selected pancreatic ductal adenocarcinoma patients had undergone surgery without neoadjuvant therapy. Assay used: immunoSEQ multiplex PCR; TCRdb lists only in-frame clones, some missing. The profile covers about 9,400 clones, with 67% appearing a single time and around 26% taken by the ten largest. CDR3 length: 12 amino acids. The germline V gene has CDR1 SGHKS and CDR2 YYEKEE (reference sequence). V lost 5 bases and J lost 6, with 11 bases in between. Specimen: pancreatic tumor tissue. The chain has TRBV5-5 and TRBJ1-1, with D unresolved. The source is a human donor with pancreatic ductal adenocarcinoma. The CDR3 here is CASSRSFAEAFF. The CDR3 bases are TGTGCCAGCAGTCGATCTTTTGCTGAAGCTTTCTTT.